This note documents a single TCR beta chain sequence. This CDR3 is built from 14 residues. V was pared by 7 bases and J by 7 bases, with 10 bases of the junction left unmatched. Germline assignment: CDR1 KGHDR and CDR2 SFDVKD. The sample is drawn from a study of blood T cell repertoires in COVID-19. The wider study: Samples came from the United States, Italy and Spain, spanning acute and convalescent COVID-19. PBMCs, B-cell-depleted T cells, or T cells were the source of the cDNA or gDNA that made up the material.

Assay: immunoSEQ multiplex PCR; the TCRdb copy retains only in-frame clones and omits some. The sample has approximately 200,000 clones; roughly 80% are singletons. The rearrangement links TRBV24-1 to TRBJ2-7; 9 bases align to TRBD1. The sequence came from a human donor in a cohort sampled during active COVID-19. Sample: peripheral blood. DNA of the CDR3: TGTGCCACCAGCCGGGACAGGGATATGAGGGAGCAGTACTTC. Protein sequence: CATSRDRDMREQYF.